This T cell receptor beta chain was obtained from a study of T cell changes during pregnancy in multiple sclerosis (dated by TCRdb to between 2017 and 2020). As for the study more broadly: Changes in the T cell repertoire over the course of pregnancy were examined in this study in women with multiple sclerosis.

The library relied on the immunoSEQ multiplex PCR assay. Here the immuneACCESS table is served through TCRdb, limited to in-frame sequences with V and J called. Missing clones are a known gap in these copies; in checked studies unresolved V genes cover under half, and the rest lacks a known reason. The sample data list tens of thousands of clones, and 94% of these were observed just once. The ten biggest clones cover approximately 0.92% of the sample. On this clone: There is no known antigen for this receptor. Base-call qualities are not available, and no considerably larger clone is one nucleotide away.

Including the terminal cysteine and phenylalanine, the CDR3 comprises 15 residues. Just CDR3 DNA is preserved here, 45 bases in frame from base 1. The germline V gene gives CDR1 as SNHLY and CDR2 as FYNNEI. The trim is 8 bases for V and 4 bases for J, with a gap of 17 bases between the germline ends. The chain joins TRBV2 to TRBJ2-2; the best D guess is TRBD2, with 5 bases matching. The clonotype originates from a female donor in good health, enrolled as a control in a pregnancy study. The sample in question was peripheral blood, obtained in the second trimester of pregnancy. The CDR3 region: CASGSELGVTGELFF. The DNA sequence follows: TGTGCCAGCGGTTCGGAACTAGGAGTCACCGGGGAGCTGTTTTTT.